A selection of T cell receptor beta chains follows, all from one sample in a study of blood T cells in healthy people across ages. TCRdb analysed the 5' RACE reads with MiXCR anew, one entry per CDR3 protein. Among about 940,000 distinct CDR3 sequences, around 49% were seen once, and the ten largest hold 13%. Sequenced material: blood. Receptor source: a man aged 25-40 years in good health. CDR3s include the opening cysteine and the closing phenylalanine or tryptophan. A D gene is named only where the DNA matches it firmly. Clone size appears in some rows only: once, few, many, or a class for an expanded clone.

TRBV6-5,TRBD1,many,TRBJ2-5,TGTGCCAGCAGAAAGGGACAGGGGGCAGAGACCCAGTACTTC,CASRKGQGAETQYF
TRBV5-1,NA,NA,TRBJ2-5,TGCGCCAGCAGCCACGAACAGAGGTGGGAGCAGTACTTC,CASSHEQRWEQYF
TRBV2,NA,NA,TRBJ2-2,TGTGCCAGCAAGCGGCAGAACACCGGGGAGCTGTTTTTT,CASKRQNTGELFF
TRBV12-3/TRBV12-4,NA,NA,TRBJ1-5,TGTGCCAGCAGGGCTGGACAGCTCAATCAGCCCCAGCATTTT,CASRAGQLNQPQHF
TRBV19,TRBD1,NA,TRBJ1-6,TGTGCCAGTAGTATAGATGCAGGGGGGCATAATTCACCCCTCCACTTT,CASSIDAGGHNSPLHF
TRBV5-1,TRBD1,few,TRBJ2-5,TGCGCCAGCAGCGGGACAGGGCTGTCAGAGACCCAGTACTTC,CASSGTGLSETQYF
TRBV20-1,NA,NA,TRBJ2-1,TGCAGTGCTAGAGCCGCCCTACCCTCCGAGCAGTTCTTC,CSARAALPSEQFF
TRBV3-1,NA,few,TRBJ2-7,TGTGCCAGCAGCCGGCAGGACGGGCCCTACGAGCAGTACTTC,CASSRQDGPYEQYF
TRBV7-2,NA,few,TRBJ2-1,TGTGCCAGCAGAGAGGGGCCCCCGGGCTTCCTTGACAATGAGCAGTTCTTC,CASREGPPGFLDNEQFF
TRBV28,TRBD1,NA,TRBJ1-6,TGTGCCGGCAGTTTAGACAGGGCGACCTATAATTCACCCCTCCACTTT,CAGSLDRATYNSPLHF
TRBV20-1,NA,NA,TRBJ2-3,TGCAGCGGTACCCCTCACGAAATATCTAGCACAGATACGCAGTATTTT,CSGTPHEISSTDTQYF
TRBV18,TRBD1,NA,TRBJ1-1,TGTGCCAGCTCACCCAACTCAGGGGGGGGCACTGAAGCTTTCTTT,CASSPNSGGGTEAFF
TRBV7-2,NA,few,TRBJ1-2,TGTGCCAGCAGCTTAGCTTCAGGGAAGGACTATGGCTACACCTTC,CASSLASGKDYGYTF
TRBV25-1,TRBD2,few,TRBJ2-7,TGTGCCAGCAGTCGGGCGGGGGGGATGAAGAGCTCCTACGAGCAGTACTTC,CASSRAGGMKSSYEQYF
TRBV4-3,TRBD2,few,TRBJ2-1,TGCGCCAGCAGCCAAGACAGGGGGACTAGCGGTAACAATGAGCAGTTCTTC,CASSQDRGTSGNNEQFF
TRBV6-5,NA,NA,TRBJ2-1,TGTGCCAGCAGTTACGAACTGTCCTACAATGAGCAGTTCTTC,CASSYELSYNEQFF
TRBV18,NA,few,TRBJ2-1,TGTGCCAGCTCAGCGGTCGGACTATACGATGAGCAGTTCTTC,CASSAVGLYDEQFF
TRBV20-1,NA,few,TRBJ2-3,TGCAGTGCTAGAGTGGCAGGGCGGTGGAGAGATACGCAGTATTTT,CSARVAGRWRDTQYF
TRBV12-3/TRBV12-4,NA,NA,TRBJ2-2,TGTGCCAGCACCGTGGGGGCAGGGTGGTTTTTT,CASTVGAGWFF
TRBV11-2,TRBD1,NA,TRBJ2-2,TGTGCCAGCAGCTTATACAGGGGATCGAACACTGGGGAGCTGTTTTTT,CASSLYRGSNTGELFF
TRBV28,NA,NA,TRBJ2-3,TGTGCCAGCAGTTCGCCATTCTCCGGGGCACGAAGGGATACGCAGTATTTT,CASSSPFSGARRDTQYF
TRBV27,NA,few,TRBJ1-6,TGTGCCAGCAGTTTTGAGGGTTTGGATTCACCCCTCCACTTT,CASSFEGLDSPLHF
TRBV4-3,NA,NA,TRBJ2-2,TGCGCCAGCAGCCAAGATCCCAGGGCAGCCGCGAACACCGGGGAGCTGTTTTTT,CASSQDPRAAANTGELFF
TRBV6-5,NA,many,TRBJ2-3,TGTGCCACCGCGGCCGGGGGGCGCACAGATACGCAGTATTTT,CATAAGGRTDTQYF
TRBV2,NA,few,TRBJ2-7,TGTGCCAGCAGGCCCCGGGCTACTGATTACTTGCAGTACTTC,CASRPRATDYLQYF
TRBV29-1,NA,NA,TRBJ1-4,TGCAGCGGGGTCGACACGACAGGTTCCTGGGGAAAACTGTTTTTT,CSGVDTTGSWGKLFF
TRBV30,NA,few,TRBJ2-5,TGTGCCTTTATGGAGGGTGCCCTTTTGGCCCAAGAGACCCAGTACTTC,CAFMEGALLAQETQYF
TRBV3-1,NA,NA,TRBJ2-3,TGTGCCAGCAGCTCCGGGACGCACAGCACAGATACGCAGTATTTT,CASSSGTHSTDTQYF